Detailed here is one T cell receptor (beta chain). This entry belongs to a study of blood T cell repertoires in COVID-19. Data came from immunoSEQ multiplex PCR; TCRdb stores just in-frame clones and leaves some out. The table has about 230,000 clones, 83% seen once; the top ten hold about 1.3%. The CDR3 runs to 14 residues. Trimming cost V 7 bases and J 7 bases; bases outside gene matches: 13. Germline CDR1 and CDR2: LNHDA and SQIVND (reference sequence). The receptor's source is a woman in her thirties with COVID-19, enrolled during active disease. The sequenced material came from peripheral blood. The chain uses TRBV19 and TRBJ2-7; 7 nucleotides line up with TRBD2. CDR3 in DNA: TGTGCCAGTAATAGTACGGGACTATTTATAGAGCAGTACTTC. Residues: CASNSTGLFIEQYF.